This passage covers 23 T cell receptor beta chains from one sample sequenced in a study of PD-1 blockade in classical Hodgkin lymphoma. The method was immunoSEQ multiplex PCR; TCRdb's version includes in-frame clones alone and lacks a portion of them. This sample yields approximately 90,000 clones, of which 83% are seen a single time; about 15% belongs to the top ten. Indicated time point: cycle 4 day 1 (C4D1), after more than five weeks of nivolumab. Brentuximab vedotin exposure varied among the patients, all of whom had relapsed after autologous stem cell transplantation. The sample was peripheral blood mononuclear cells (PBMCs), taken before the fourth cycle of nivolumab. The receptors come from a human donor with classical Hodgkin lymphoma.

In its sample, this clone was seen a few times. This chain uses TRBV7-8 with TRBJ1-1; D possibly corresponds to TRBD1 (5 bases). V was shortened by 3 bases and J by 2 bases, with 10 bases between the two germline ends. The germline V gene has CDR1 SGHVS and CDR2 FQNEAQ. The CDR3 is 14 residues long. The CDR3 reads CASSFGRANTEAFF. The CDR3 coding sequence is TGTGCCAGCAGCTTCGGCAGGGCCAACACTGAAGCTTTCTTT.

The CDR3, as DNA: TGTGCCAGCAGTGGGGACCACTACAATGAGCAGTTCTTC. It translates to CASSGDHYNEQFF. V gene TRBV9 combines with J gene TRBJ2-1; D could derive from TRBD1 or TRBD2 (5 bases each). Germline V gene lookup returns CDR1 SGDLS and CDR2 YYNGEE. There are 13 residues in the CDR3. V lost 5 bases and J 3 bases, leaving 9 bases between the germline ends.

V is TRBV9 and J is TRBJ1-5; D is undetermined. Germline CDR1 and CDR2: SGDLS and YYNGEE. Trimming removed 4 bases at V and 0 bases at J, with 14 bases between. The CDR3 loop spans 16 amino acids. The CDR3 loop is CASSSPSRNSNQPQHF. In nucleotides, the CDR3 is TGTGCCAGCAGCTCTCCCTCCAGAAATAGCAATCAGCCCCAGCATTTT.

The chain has TRBV4-3 and TRBJ2-1; TRBD2 agrees at 9 bases. This CDR3 has 15 amino acids. Trimming cost V 0 bases and J 8 bases; bases outside gene matches: 5. CDR1 and CDR2 from the germline V gene are LGHNA and YSLEER. The CDR3 here is CASSQEIGTSYEQFF. The CDR3 DNA is TGCGCCAGCAGCCAAGAGATAGGGACTAGCTATGAGCAGTTCTTC.

The V call is TRBV21-1, the J call TRBJ1-5. TRBV21-1 represents a pseudogene. CDR3 length equals 15 residues. CDR3 DNA: TGTGCCAGCAGCAAAGCGCTTTATGGGGTTCAGCCCCAGCATTTT. Amino acid sequence: CASSKALYGVQPQHF.

This clone was picked up one time. The chain joins TRBV2 to TRBJ1-4; 9 nucleotides align to TRBD1. The J segment lost 4 bases and the V segment lost 4 bases, leaving 7 bases of the junction unmatched. The CDR3 has 16 residues. Germline V gene lookup returns CDR1 SNHLY and CDR2 FYNNEI. CDR3 bases: TGTGCCAGCAGTGTGGGACAGGGACCGGGTAATGAAAAACTGTTTTTT. Protein product: CASSVGQGPGNEKLFF.

The chain is built from TRBV2 and TRBJ1-1, with a weak D call TRBD1 (6 bases). Germline-derived CDR1 and CDR2 are SNHLY and FYNNEI. Trimming removed 11 bases from V and 5 bases from J, with 18 bases in between. This CDR3 is 13 amino acids long. The CDR3 sequence: CAPWGGGETEAFF. CDR3 bases: TGTGCCCCCTGGGGAGGGGGGGAGACTGAAGCTTTCTTT. The whole variable domain, filled in from reference TRBV2 and TRBJ1-1, reads EPEVTQTPSHQVTQMGQEVILRCVPISNHLYFYWYRQILGQKVEFLVSFYNNEISEKSEIFDDQFSVERPDGSNFTLKIRSTKLEDSAMYFCAPWGGGETEAFFGQGTRLTVV.

V gene TRBV19 combines with J gene TRBJ1-1; possible D gene TRBD1, 6 bases. CDR1 is LNHDA, CDR2 SQIVND, per germline (reference sequence). The V end lost 3 bases, the J end lost 3 bases, and 11 bases lay between the germline ends. The CDR3 runs to 14 residues. The CDR3 loop reads CASSILRGDTEAFF. As DNA, the CDR3 is TGTGCCAGTAGTATCCTAAGGGGGGACACTGAAGCTTTCTTT.

The CDR3 protein is CASSSTSHEETQYF. The CDR3 bases are TGTGCCAGCAGCTCGACTAGCCATGAAGAGACCCAGTACTTC. The J gene is TRBJ2-5, the V gene TRBV7-9; 7 bases map to TRBD2. The germline CDR1 and CDR2 sequences are SEHNR and FQNEAQ (reference sequence). With 4 bases clipped from V and 3 bases from J, the junction kept 5 bases outside the gene matches. The CDR3 is made up of 14 amino acids. Based on the CDR3 plus reference TRBV7-9 and TRBJ2-5, the full variable domain is DTGVSQNPRHKITKRGQNVTFRCDPISEHNRLYWYRQTLGQGPEFLTYFQNEAQLEKSRLLSDRFSAERPKGSFSTLEIQRTEQGDSAMYLCASSSTSHEETQYFGPGTRLLVL.

The chain combines TRBV19 with TRBJ1-5; possible D gene TRBD1, 5 bases. Per germline, CDR1 LNHDA and CDR2 SQIVND (reference sequence). The CDR3 is made up of 16 amino acids. Trimming stripped 5 bases from V and 6 bases from J, with 20 bases between. CDR3 residues: CASSPSWGGAGQPQHF. The CDR3 bases are TGTGCCAGTAGTCCCTCATGGGGGGGAGCTGGTCAGCCCCAGCATTTT.

The chain couples TRBV7-8 to TRBJ2-1; 8 bases agree with TRBD1. The CDR3 runs to 15 residues. Germline V CDR1 and CDR2: SGHVS, FQNEAQ. The V gene end was trimmed by 5 bases and the J gene end by 4 bases; junction bases not matched to a gene: 7. The chain's CDR3 is CASSPRQGAYNEQFF. The DNA for the CDR3 is TGTGCCAGCAGCCCCCGGCAGGGGGCATACAATGAGCAGTTCTTC.

The V and J genes are TRBV7-7 and TRBJ2-5; 12 nucleotides agree with TRBD2. The CDR3 is 15 residues long. Germline lookup yields CDR1 SSHAT and CDR2 FNYEAQ (reference sequence). Losses at the gene ends were 5 bases for V and 5 bases for J; bases not matched to a gene: 6. This chain's CDR3 is CASSARLAGEETQYF. DNA of the CDR3: TGTGCCAGCAGCGCCCGACTAGCGGGAGAGGAGACCCAGTACTTC.

The chain carries TRBV7-3 and TRBJ1-1; the D is unclear. This CDR3 region has 13 residues. Germline V CDR1 and CDR2: SGHTA, FQGTGA. Trimming removed 2 bases at V and 2 bases at J, with 6 bases between. The CDR3 sequence is CASSLGRNTEAFF. DNA of the CDR3: TGTGCCAGCAGCTTAGGGCGTAACACTGAAGCTTTCTTT.

The count of this clone is one. The V gene is TRBV10-3, the J gene TRBJ1-1, with TRBD1 as a possible D gene (6 bases). Germline V gene sequence: CDR1 ENHRY, CDR2 SYGVKD. This CDR3 has 15 amino acids. Trimming removed 4 bases from V and 0 bases from J, with 12 bases in between. CDR3 amino acids: CAISGQAIMNTEAFF. CDR3 nucleotide sequence: TGTGCCATCAGTGGACAGGCGATCATGAACACTGAAGCTTTCTTT.

This clone was seen only once. Other nucleotide sequences from this sample produce the same CDR3. This sequence joins TRBV5-1 and TRBJ2-1, with TRBD2 matching 8 bases. This CDR3 has 13 amino acids. CDR1 SGHRS and CDR2 YFSETQ come from the germline V gene. V lost 4 bases to trimming and J lost 7 bases; unmatched junction nucleotides: 4. CDR3 protein: CASSLGLGNEQFF. In DNA, the CDR3 is TGCGCCAGCAGCCTGGGACTAGGTAATGAGCAGTTCTTC.

This chain joins TRBV23-1 and TRBJ2-7; D perhaps matches TRBD2 (6 bases). TRBV23-1 is an ORF, with its function uncertain. The CDR3 loop spans 18 amino acids. V lost 2 bases, J lost 0 bases, and 20 bases lay in between. In nucleotides, the CDR3 is TGCGCCAGCAGTCAACCGAGCTCGCGGGGACGTACCTCCTACGAGCAGTACTTC. Translated: CASSQPSSRGRTSYEQYF.

The V gene is TRBV4-2, the J gene TRBJ2-3; maybe TRBD1 (5 bases). This CDR3 contains 14 residues. Between the trimmed V and J ends, which lost 3 bases and 4 bases, there was a span of 11 bases. Germline loops: CDR1 LGHNA, CDR2 YNFKEQ. The CDR3 DNA reads TGTGCCAGCAGCCAGTTTCAGGGATCAGATACGCAGTATTTT. Translating gives CASSQFQGSDTQYF.

V usage is TRBV27 and J usage is TRBJ2-3; 12 nucleotides agree with TRBD2. Per germline, CDR1 MNHEY and CDR2 SMNVEV (reference sequence). Trimming removed 5 bases from V and 11 bases from J; junction bases left unmatched: 8. This CDR3 is built from 14 residues. The CDR3 bases are TGTGCCAGCAGTCCGACTAGCGGGAGAGTGAAGCAGTATTTT. Translating it yields CASSPTSGRVKQYF.

The rearrangement uses TRBV18 and TRBJ2-7; tentatively, D is TRBD1 or TRBD2 (5 bases each). Germline CDR1 reads KGHSH; CDR2 reads LQKENI. This CDR3 contains 15 residues. V was pared by 1 base and J by 6 bases, with 16 bases between. The CDR3 sequence: CASSPRGTQGREQYF. The CDR3 DNA sequence: TGTGCCAGCTCACCACGGGGGACCCAAGGGCGCGAGCAGTACTTC.

The rearrangement uses TRBV19 and TRBJ2-3; D not resolved. Germline V gene data show CDR1 as LNHDA and CDR2 as SQIVND (reference sequence). This CDR3 is built from 14 residues. V dropped 7 bases and J dropped 4 bases, with 15 bases sitting between them. DNA of the CDR3: TGTGCCAGTACCCCCGCTGATGTCGCAGATACGCAGTATTTT. Amino acid sequence: CASTPADVADTQYF.

The chain couples TRBV28 to TRBJ1-1; D ambiguous. The CDR3 runs 15 residues. CDR1 MDHEN and CDR2 SYDVKM come from the germline V gene. The V end was cut by 1 base, the J end by 1 base, with 10 bases between. In nucleotides, the CDR3 is TGTGCCAGCAGTTTATCTGGCGGTTGGAACACTGAAGCTTTCTTT. Encoded protein: CASSLSGGWNTEAFF.

V and J are TRBV7-9 and TRBJ2-1; 14 bases agree with TRBD2. CDR1 and CDR2 (germline): SEHNR, FQNEAQ (reference sequence). The CDR3 is 17 amino acids. V shed 5 bases and J 3 bases; nucleotides not matched to a gene: 6. DNA of the CDR3: TGTGCCAGCAGCCCAAGGACTAGCGGGAGGAACTACAATGAGCAGTTCTTC. Translated, it gives CASSPRTSGRNYNEQFF. Using reference TRBV7-9 and TRBJ2-1 for the parts outside the CDR3, the full variable domain is DTGVSQNPRHKITKRGQNVTFRCDPISEHNRLYWYRQTLGQGPEFLTYFQNEAQLEKSRLLSDRFSAERPKGSFSTLEIQRTEQGDSAMYLCASSPRTSGRNYNEQFFGPGTRLTVL.

This chain connects TRBV7-9 to TRBJ2-1; 7 bases are a match to TRBD2. The junction had 4 bases not matched to a gene; V was cut back by 1 base and J by 4 bases. The germline CDR1 and CDR2 sequences are SEHNR and FQNEAQ (reference sequence). The CDR3 sequence is 15 residues long. The DNA of the CDR3 is TGTGCCAGCAGCTTAGGCGGGAGCCATTACAATGAGCAGTTCTTC. It encodes CASSLGGSHYNEQFF.